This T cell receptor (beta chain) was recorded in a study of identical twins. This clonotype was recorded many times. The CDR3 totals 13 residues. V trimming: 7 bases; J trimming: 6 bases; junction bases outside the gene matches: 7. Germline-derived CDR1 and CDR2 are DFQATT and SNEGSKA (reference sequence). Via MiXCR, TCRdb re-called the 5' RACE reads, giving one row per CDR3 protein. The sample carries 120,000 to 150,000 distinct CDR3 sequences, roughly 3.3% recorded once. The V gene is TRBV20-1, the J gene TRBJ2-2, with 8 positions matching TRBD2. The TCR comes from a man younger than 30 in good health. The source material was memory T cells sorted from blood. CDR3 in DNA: TGCAGTGGCAGCGGGGGAAGGGCCGGGGAGCTGTTTTTT. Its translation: CSGSGGRAGELFF.